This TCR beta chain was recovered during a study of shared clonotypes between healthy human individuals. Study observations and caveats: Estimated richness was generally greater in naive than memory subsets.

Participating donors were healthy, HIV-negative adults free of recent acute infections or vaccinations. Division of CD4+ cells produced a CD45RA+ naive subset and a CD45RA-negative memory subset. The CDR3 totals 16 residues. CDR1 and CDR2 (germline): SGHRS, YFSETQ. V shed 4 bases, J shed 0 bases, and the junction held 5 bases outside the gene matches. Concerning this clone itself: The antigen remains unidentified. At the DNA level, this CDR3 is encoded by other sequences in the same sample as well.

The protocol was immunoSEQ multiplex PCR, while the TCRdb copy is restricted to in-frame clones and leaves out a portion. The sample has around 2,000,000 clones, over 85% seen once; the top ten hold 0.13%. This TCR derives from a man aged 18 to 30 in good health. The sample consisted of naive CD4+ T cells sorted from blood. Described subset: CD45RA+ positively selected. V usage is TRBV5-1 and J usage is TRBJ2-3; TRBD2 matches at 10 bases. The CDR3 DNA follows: TGCGCCAGCAGCCCCGGACTAGCGGAAAGCACAGATACGCAGTATTTT. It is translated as CASSPGLAESTDTQYF.